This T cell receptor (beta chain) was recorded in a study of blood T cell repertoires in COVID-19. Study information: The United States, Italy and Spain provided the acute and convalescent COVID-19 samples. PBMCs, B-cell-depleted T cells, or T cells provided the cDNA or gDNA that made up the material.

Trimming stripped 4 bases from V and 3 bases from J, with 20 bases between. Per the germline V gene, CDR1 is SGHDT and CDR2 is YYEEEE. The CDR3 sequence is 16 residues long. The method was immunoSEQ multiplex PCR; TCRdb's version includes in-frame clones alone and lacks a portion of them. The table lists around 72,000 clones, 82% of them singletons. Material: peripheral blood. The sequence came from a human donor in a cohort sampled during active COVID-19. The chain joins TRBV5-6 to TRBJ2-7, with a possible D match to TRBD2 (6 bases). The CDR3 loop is CASSRPGRGTFYEQYF. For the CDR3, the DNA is TGTGCCAGCAGCCGACCGGGTCGGGGGACTTTCTACGAGCAGTACTTC.